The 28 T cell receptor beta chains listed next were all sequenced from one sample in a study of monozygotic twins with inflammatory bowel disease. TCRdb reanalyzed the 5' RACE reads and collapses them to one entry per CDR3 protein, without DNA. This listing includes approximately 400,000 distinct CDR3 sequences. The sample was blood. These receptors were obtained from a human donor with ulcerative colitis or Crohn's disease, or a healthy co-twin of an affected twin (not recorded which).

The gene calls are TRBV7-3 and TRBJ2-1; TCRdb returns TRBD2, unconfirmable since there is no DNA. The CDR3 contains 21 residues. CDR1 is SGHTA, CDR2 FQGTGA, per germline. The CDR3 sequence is CASSLSPPGLAGLGAYNEQFF. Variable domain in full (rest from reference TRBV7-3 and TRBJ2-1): GAGVSQTPSNKVTEKGKYVELRCDPISGHTALYWYRQSLGQGPEFLIYFQGTGAADDSGLPNDRFFAVRPEGSVSTLKIQRTERGDSAVYLCASSLSPPGLAGLGAYNEQFFGPGTRLTVL.

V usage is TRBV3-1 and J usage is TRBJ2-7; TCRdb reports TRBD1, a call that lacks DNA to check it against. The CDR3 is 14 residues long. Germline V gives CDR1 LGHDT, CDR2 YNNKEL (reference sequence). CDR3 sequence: CASSRQGNSWEQYF.

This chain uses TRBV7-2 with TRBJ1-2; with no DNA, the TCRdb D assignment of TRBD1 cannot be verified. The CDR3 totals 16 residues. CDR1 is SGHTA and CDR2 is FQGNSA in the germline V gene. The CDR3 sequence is CASSLVPGQGFYGYTF.

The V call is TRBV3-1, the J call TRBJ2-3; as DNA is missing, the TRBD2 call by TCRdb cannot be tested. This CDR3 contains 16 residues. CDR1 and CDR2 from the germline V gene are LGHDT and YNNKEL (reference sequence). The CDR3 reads CASSPIAGGHGDTQYF.

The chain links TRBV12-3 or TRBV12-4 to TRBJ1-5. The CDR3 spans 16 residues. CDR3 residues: CASSPSKTVINQPQHF.

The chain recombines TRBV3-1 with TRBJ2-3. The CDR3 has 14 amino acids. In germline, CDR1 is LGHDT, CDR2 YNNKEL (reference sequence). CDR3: CASSQGRTTDTQYF.

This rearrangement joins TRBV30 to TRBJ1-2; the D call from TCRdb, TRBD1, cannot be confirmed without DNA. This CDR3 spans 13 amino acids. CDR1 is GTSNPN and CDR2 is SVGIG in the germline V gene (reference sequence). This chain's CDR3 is CAWTGQGNYGYTF.

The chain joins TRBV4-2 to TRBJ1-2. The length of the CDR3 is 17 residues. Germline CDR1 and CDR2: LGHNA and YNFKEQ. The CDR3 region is CASSQDGQDLGDYGYTF.

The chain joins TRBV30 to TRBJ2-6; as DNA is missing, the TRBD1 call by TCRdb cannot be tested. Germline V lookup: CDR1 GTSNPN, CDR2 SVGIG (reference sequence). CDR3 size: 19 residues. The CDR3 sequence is CAWSVLRDRGLSGANVLTF.

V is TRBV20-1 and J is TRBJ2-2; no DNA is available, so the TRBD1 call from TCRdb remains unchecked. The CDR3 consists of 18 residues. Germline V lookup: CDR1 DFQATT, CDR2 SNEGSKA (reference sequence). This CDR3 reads CSAITPLGLGQNTGELFF.

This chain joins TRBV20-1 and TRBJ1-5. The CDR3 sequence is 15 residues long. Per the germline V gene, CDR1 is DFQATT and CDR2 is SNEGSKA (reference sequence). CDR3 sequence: CSAPRRDAGNQPQHF.

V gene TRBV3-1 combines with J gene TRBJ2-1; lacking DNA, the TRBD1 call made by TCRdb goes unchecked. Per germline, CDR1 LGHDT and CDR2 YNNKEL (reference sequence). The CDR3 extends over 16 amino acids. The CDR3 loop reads CASSQTRLRMGDEQFF.

The CDR3 reads CASSTRTSGGFEWNEQFF. The chain combines TRBV11-2 with TRBJ2-1; TCRdb returns TRBD2, unconfirmable since there is no DNA. Looked up from germline, CDR1 is SGHAT and CDR2 is FQNNGV. The CDR3 sequence is 18 residues long. The full variable domain, its missing parts supplied by reference TRBV11-2 and TRBJ2-1, is EAGVAQSPRYKIIEKRQSVAFWCNPISGHATLYWYQQILGQGPKLLIQFQNNGVVDDSQLPKDRFSAERLKGVDSTLKIQPAKLEDSAVYLCASSTRTSGGFEWNEQFFGPGTRLTVL.

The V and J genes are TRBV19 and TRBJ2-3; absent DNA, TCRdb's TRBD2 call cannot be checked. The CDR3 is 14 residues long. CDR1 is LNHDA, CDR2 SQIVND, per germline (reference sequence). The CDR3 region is CASSIGGSPDTQYF. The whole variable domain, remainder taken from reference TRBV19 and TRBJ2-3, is DGGITQSPKYLFRKEGQNVTLSCEQNLNHDAMYWYRQDPGQGLRLIYYSQIVNDFQKGDIAEGYSVSREKKESFPLTVTSAQKNPTAFYLCASSIGGSPDTQYFGPGTRLTVL.

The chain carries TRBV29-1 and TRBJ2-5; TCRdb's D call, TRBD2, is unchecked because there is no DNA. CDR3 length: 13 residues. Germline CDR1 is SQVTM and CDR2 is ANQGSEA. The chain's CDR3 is CSVGRASEETQYF. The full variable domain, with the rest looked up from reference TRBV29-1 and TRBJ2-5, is SAVISQKPSRDICQRGTSLTIQCQVDSQVTMMFWYRQQPGQSLTLIATANQGSEATYESGFVIDKFPISRPNLTFSTLTVSNMSPEDSSIYLCSVGRASEETQYFGPGTRLLVL.

The CDR3 sequence: CASTSRPGALSSYEQYF. The rearrangement joins TRBV7-2 to TRBJ2-7; the TCRdb D gene call, TRBD1, has no DNA to confirm it. Germline V gene data show CDR1 as SGHTA and CDR2 as FQGNSA. The CDR3 length is 17 residues.

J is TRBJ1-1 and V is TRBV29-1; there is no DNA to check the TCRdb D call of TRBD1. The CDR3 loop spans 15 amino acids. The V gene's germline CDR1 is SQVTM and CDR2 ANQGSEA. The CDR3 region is CSVQHRGSKNTEAFF.

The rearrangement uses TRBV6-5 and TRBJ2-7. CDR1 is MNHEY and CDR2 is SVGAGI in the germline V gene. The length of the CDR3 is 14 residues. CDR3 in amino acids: CASSYSSSSYEQYF.

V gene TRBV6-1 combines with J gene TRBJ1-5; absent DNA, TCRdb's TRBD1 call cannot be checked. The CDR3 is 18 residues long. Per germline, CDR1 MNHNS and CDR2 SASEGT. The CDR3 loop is CASSLTKGTGTANQPQHF.

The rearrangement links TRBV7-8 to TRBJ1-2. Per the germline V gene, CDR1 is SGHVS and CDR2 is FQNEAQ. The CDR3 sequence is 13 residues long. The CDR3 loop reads CASSLWNNYGYTF.

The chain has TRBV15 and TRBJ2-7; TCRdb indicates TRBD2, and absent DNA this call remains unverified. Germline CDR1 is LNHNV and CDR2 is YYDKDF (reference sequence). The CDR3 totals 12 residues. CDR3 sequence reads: CATSVSGSEQYF.

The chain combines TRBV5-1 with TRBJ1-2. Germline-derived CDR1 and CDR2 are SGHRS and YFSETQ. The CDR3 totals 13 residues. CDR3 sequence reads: CASSSGGNYGYTF.

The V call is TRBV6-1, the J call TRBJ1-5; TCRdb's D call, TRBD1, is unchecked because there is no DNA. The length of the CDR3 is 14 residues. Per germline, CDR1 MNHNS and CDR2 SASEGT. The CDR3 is CASRGPLSNQPQHF.

The chain's CDR3 is CASSEGITDTQYF. The rearrangement uses TRBV6-1 and TRBJ2-3. The CDR3 spans 13 residues. Germline V gives CDR1 MNHNS, CDR2 SASEGT.

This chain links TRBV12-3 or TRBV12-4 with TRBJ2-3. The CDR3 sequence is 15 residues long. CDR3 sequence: CASSFGGDSTDTQYF.

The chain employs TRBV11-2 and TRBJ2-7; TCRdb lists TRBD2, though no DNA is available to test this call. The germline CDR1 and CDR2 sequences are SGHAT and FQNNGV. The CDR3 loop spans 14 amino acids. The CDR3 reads CASSLGLAFLEQYF.

Here the CDR3 reads CATSKGGALNTGELFF. V is TRBV15 and J is TRBJ2-2; no DNA is available, so the TRBD1 call from TCRdb remains unchecked. This CDR3 spans 16 amino acids. In germline, CDR1 is LNHNV, CDR2 YYDKDF (reference sequence).

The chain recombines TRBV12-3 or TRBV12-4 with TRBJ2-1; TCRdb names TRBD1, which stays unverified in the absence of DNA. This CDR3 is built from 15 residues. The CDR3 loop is CASSSDRGLPDEQFF.